This T cell receptor beta chain emerged from a study of blood T cell repertoires in COVID-19 (dated by TCRdb to about 2020). The study in broad terms: Collaborator samples came from the United States, Italy and Spain and covered acute and convalescent phases of COVID-19. The repertoires were released in a freely available public database meant as a resource for research on the immune response to SARS-CoV-2. The material from the prospective study consisted of cDNA or gDNA derived from T cells, B-cell-depleted T cells, or PBMCs. Samples came from the ongoing ImmuneRACE study (first 160 participants) plus 1,254 subjects from 6 global collaborators. Where available, HLA class I and class II types were taken from metadata supplied by the sample provider and were not determined by assay-based typing. Subjects who had been exposed to COVID-19, were actively infected with it, or had recovered from it provided the deeply sampled blood TCRbeta repertoires that made up the dataset. Nearly every sample came with metadata listing a de-identified subject ID, COVID-19 status, age in years and sex.

Broader findings and caveats from the paper: The amount of clinical and demographic metadata varied by source and participant and was provided uncurated.

The immunoSEQ Assay, a bias-controlled multiplex PCR, was used to amplify TCRbeta CDR3 regions from genomic DNA. The paper's data handling went like this. Within the assay, amplification of reference gene primers was used to estimate how many nucleated cells each sample contained. To quantify the absolute abundance of each unique TCRbeta CDR3 rearrangement, sequence reads were collapsed and filtered. For each sample, productive Simpson clonality was calculated as the square root of Simpson's diversity index over productive rearrangements. TCRdb holds this immuneACCESS table with in-frame rearrangements only. Some clones are missing; in checked studies, unresolved V genes explain under half, and the rest has no known cause. V and J calls and clone size follow that table, whereas D and trimming were derived from the DNA. The sample table lists 120,000 to 150,000 clones, roughly 90% of them with a count of one. The biggest ten clones account for around 1.6% of the sample.

The V end gives up 4 bases and the J end 1 base, leaving 6 bases in the junction not matched to a gene. The germline V gene (reference sequence) specifies SGHNT as CDR1 and YYREEE as CDR2. The CDR3, cysteine through phenylalanine, is 15 amino acids long. Solely the CDR3 DNA is kept, with 45 bases framed from the first base. The collaborating institutions used their own protocols to collect whole blood in K2EDTA tubes. For TCRbeta analysis, collaborators shipped samples in one of three forms: frozen whole blood, isolated PBMCs, or DNA extracted from either of those sample types. As to this clone: This receptor's antigen is unknown. No base quality information exists; no much larger clone differs at one position.

This chain is built from TRBV5-4 and TRBJ2-5, and 8 junctional nucleotides match TRBD2. Input material: peripheral blood. The receptor's source is a human donor in a cohort sampled during active COVID-19. In nucleotides, the sequence is TGTGCCAGCAGCACAAACGGGGGGGCCCAAGAGACCCAGTACTTC. This gives the protein CASSTNGGAQETQYF. Joined to the reference TRBV5-4 and TRBJ2-5 proteins, this CDR3 gives the full variable domain: ETGVTQSPTHLIKTRGQQVTLRCSSQSGHNTVSWYQQALGQGPQFIFQYYREEENGRGNFPPRFSGLQFPNYSSELNVNALELDDSALYLCASSTNGGAQETQYFGPGTRLLVL.